These 13 T cell receptor beta chains were all obtained from the same sample, sequenced in a study of blood T cell repertoires in COVID-19. TCRdb keeps only in-frame clones here, not all; method: immunoSEQ multiplex PCR. Found here are nearly 85,000 clones, about 83% of them singletons; the top ten hold over 15%. The sample consisted of peripheral blood. These receptors originate from a woman aged 55 to 70 with acute or convalescent COVID-19.

In its sample, this clone was seen once. V is TRBV6-1 and J is TRBJ1-1; 9 nucleotides align to TRBD1. CDR3 length: 14 residues. V trimming: 3 bases; J trimming: 6 bases; junction bases outside the gene matches: 5. CDR1 is MNHNS, CDR2 SASEGT, per germline. In nucleotides, the CDR3 is TGTGCCAGCAGTGACCCGGACAGGGGCGCTGAAGCTTTCTTT. This encodes CASSDPDRGAEAFF.

V usage is TRBV12-3 or TRBV12-4 and J usage is TRBJ1-2, with a tentative D call TRBD1 (5 bases). The CDR3 has 12 amino acids. Trimming took off 3 bases at V and 4 bases at J, with 6 bases between the two ends. DNA of the CDR3: TGTGCCAGCAGTTTCAGGGTCTATGGCTACACCTTC. This sequence encodes CASSFRVYGYTF.

The V and J genes are TRBV30 and TRBJ1-3; D is perhaps TRBD1 (5 bases). Germline V gives CDR1 GTSNPN, CDR2 SVGIG (reference sequence). This CDR3 spans 15 amino acids. Trimming left V 3 bases short and J 0 bases short, with 12 bases between. The CDR3 nucleotides are TGTGCCTGGAGCAAGGACAAGAACTCTGGAAACACCATATATTTT. Protein sequence: CAWSKDKNSGNTIYF. Filled out from reference TRBV30 and TRBJ1-3, the complete variable domain reads SQTIHQWPATLVQPVGSPLSLECTVEGTSNPNLYWYRQAAGRGLQLLFYSVGIGQISSEVPQNLSASRPQDRQFILSSKKLLLSDSGFYLCAWSKDKNSGNTIYFGEGSWLTVV.

This clone was picked up a small number of times. This chain links TRBV6-5 with TRBJ1-5, with no clear D. Germline V CDR1 and CDR2: MNHEY, SVGAGI. This CDR3 contains 14 residues. V shed 5 bases and J shed 5 bases, with 13 bases lying between them. CDR3 protein: CASSPRERDQPQHF. CDR3 DNA sequence: TGTGCCAGCAGTCCACGAGAGCGGGATCAGCCCCAGCATTTT.

The gene calls are TRBV6-4 and TRBJ1-2; TRBD1 aligns across 8 bases. Germline-derived CDR1 and CDR2 are MRHNA and SNTAGT. After removal of 3 bases from V and 8 bases from J, the junction contained 8 bases not matched to a gene. The CDR3 spans 14 residues. CDR3 region: CASSENYRGTGYTF. CDR3 coding DNA: TGTGCCAGCAGTGAAAATTACAGGGGGACAGGCTACACCTTC.

This rearrangement joins TRBV6-5 to TRBJ2-5; no clear D. CDR1 is MNHEY, CDR2 SVGAGI, per germline. The ends were cut back, 7 bases at V and 2 bases at J, with 5 bases in the middle. This CDR3 is built from 11 residues. The CDR3 reads CASNWQETQYF. As DNA, the CDR3 is TGTGCCAGCAACTGGCAAGAGACCCAGTACTTC.

The chain carries TRBV7-9 and TRBJ2-2; 10 positions agree with TRBD2. This CDR3 has 15 residues. Trimming at V came to 6 bases and at J to 4 bases, leaving 5 bases not matched to a gene. CDR1 and CDR2 (germline): SEHNR, FQNEAQ (reference sequence). The CDR3 DNA sequence: TGTGCCAGCAGGGACCTAGCGGGGGCCACCGGGGAGCTGTTTTTT. Protein product: CASRDLAGATGELFF.

The gene calls are TRBV20-1 and TRBJ1-2, with 12 bases lining up with TRBD1. The CDR3 sequence is 14 residues long. The germline V gene has CDR1 DFQATT and CDR2 SNEGSKA (reference sequence). J gave up 8 bases and V 3 bases, and 7 bases lay outside the gene matches. CDR3 in DNA: TGCAGTGCTAGTATAGGGACAGGGGGCGGGGGCTACACCTTC. Residues: CSASIGTGGGGYTF.

This sequence joins TRBV7-2 and TRBJ1-1; 7 bases fit TRBD1. Per the germline V gene, CDR1 is SGHTA and CDR2 is FQGNSA. The V and J ends lost 5 bases and 5 bases, in that order; junction bases with no gene match: 11. The CDR3 covers 15 residues. As DNA, the CDR3 is TGTGCCAGCAGCGTACAGGGGAGGAGTGGGACTGAAGCTTTCTTT. Translating gives CASSVQGRSGTEAFF.

The chain combines TRBV5-1 with TRBJ1-2, with unresolved D. Trimming shortened V by 4 bases and J by 8 bases, and 18 bases separated the two germline ends. Per germline, CDR1 SGHRS and CDR2 YFSETQ. This CDR3 comprises 14 residues. The DNA of the CDR3 is TGCGCCAGCAGCCTTACGATTGGTCTGGAGGGCTACACCTTC. This sequence encodes CASSLTIGLEGYTF. The entire variable domain, with the rest obtained from reference TRBV5-1 and TRBJ1-2, is as follows: KAGVTQTPRYLIKTRGQQVTLSCSPISGHRSVSWYQQTPGQGLQFLFEYFSETQRNKGNFPGRFSGRQFSNSRSEMNVSTLELGDSALYLCASSLTIGLEGYTFGSGTRLTVV.

J is TRBJ2-7 and V is TRBV19, with D perhaps matching TRBD2 (6 bases). The CDR3 has 14 residues. CDR1 and CDR2 (germline): LNHDA, SQIVND (reference sequence). V lost 5 bases and J 2 bases, leaving 13 bases between the germline ends. CDR3 sequence: CASSLRGEAYEQYF. In DNA form, the CDR3 reads TGTGCCAGTAGTCTCCGTGGGGAGGCCTACGAGCAGTACTTC.

The rearrangement uses TRBV7-2 and TRBJ1-2, with a possible D match to TRBD1 (6 bases). This CDR3 is built from 15 residues. Germline lookup yields CDR1 SGHTA and CDR2 FQGNSA. V shed 3 bases and J shed 1 base, with 12 bases lying between them. The CDR3 loop reads CASSLGQTSNYGYTF. DNA of the CDR3: TGTGCCAGCAGCTTGGGACAAACTAGTAACTATGGCTACACCTTC.

V and J are TRBV2 and TRBJ2-7; TRBD2 matches at 10 bases. The J segment lost 4 bases and the V segment lost 7 bases, leaving 13 bases of the junction unmatched. CDR1 SNHLY and CDR2 FYNNEI come from the germline V gene. CDR3 length: 16 residues. CDR3 protein: CASNSQSGGAEYEQYF. The DNA of the CDR3 is TGTGCCAGCAATTCCCAGAGCGGGGGGGCCGAGTACGAGCAGTACTTC.